One sample yielded the 14 T cell receptor beta chains listed below, sequenced in a study of cytomegalovirus exposure and HLA in healthy donors. In the PCR, 60 Vbeta and 13 Jbeta primers were used. The protocol was immunoSEQ multiplex PCR, while the TCRdb copy is restricted to in-frame clones and leaves out a portion. The sample includes about 90,000 clones, 60% to 80% seen only once; the top ten take approximately 2%. The sequencing sample was made of PBMCs. The receptors stem from a boy between 5 and 17 years old in good health and CMV-seronegative.

The CDR3 spells CASSQVRGETQYF. The CDR3, as DNA: TGCGCCAGCAGCCAAGTCAGGGGGGAGACCCAGTACTTC. This sequence joins TRBV4-1 and TRBJ2-5, with TRBD1 matching 7 bases. Looked up from germline, CDR1 is MGHRA and CDR2 is YSYEKL. The CDR3 has 13 amino acids. With 1 base clipped from V and 5 bases from J, the junction kept 1 base outside the gene matches.

This clone was seen more than once but under ten times. The rearrangement links TRBV6-1 to TRBJ1-1; D call uncertain. The germline V gene has CDR1 MNHNS and CDR2 SASEGT. Trimming removed 6 bases at V and 0 bases at J, with 8 bases between. The CDR3 covers 13 residues. CDR3 nucleotide sequence: TGTGCCAGCAGCCTACGATTGAACACTGAAGCTTTCTTT. Its translation is CASSLRLNTEAFF.

This clone came up once. This chain connects TRBV11-2 to TRBJ2-7; 10 bases are a match to TRBD2. V shed 3 bases, J shed 2 bases, and the junction held 4 bases outside the gene matches. This CDR3 spans 15 amino acids. Germline V gene lookup returns CDR1 SGHAT and CDR2 FQNNGV. CDR3 in amino acids: CASSFTSGVPYEQYF. DNA for the CDR3: TGTGCCAGCAGCTTCACTAGCGGGGTCCCCTACGAGCAGTACTTC.

The genes are TRBV28 and TRBJ1-4, with D maybe TRBD1 (5 bases). V lost 6 bases to trimming and J lost 2 bases, with 16 bases between them. Germline V gives CDR1 MDHEN, CDR2 SYDVKM. The CDR3 covers 16 residues. CDR3: CASRPLDRGTNEKLFF. Written as DNA, the CDR3 is TGTGCCAGCAGACCCCTAGACCGGGGGACTAATGAAAAACTGTTTTTT. Based on the CDR3 plus reference TRBV28 and TRBJ1-4, the full variable domain is DVKVTQSSRYLVKRTGEKVFLECVQDMDHENMFWYRQDPGLGLRLIYFSYDVKMKEKGDIPEGYSVSREKKERFSLILESASTNQTSMYLCASRPLDRGTNEKLFFGSGTQLSVL.

This clone appeared a few times. The chain has TRBV28 and TRBJ1-2; D remains unclear. This CDR3 is 11 amino acids long. CDR1 is MDHEN, CDR2 SYDVKM, per germline. The ends were cut back, 8 bases at V and 11 bases at J, with 15 bases in the middle. Here the CDR3 DNA reads TGTGCCAGCTCCCTATCTATGCGGTACACCTTC. Protein sequence: CASSLSMRYTF.

The chain employs TRBV6-5 and TRBJ2-5, with TRBD2 matching over 13 bases. The CDR3 is made up of 15 amino acids. CDR1 is MNHEY and CDR2 is SVGAGI in the germline V gene. Trimming cost V 6 bases and J 5 bases; bases outside gene matches: 6. CDR3 sequence (DNA): TGTGCCAGCAGCGGACTAGCGGGGGTTCGGGAGACCCAGTACTTC. It translates to CASSGLAGVRETQYF.

CDR3 sequence (DNA): TGTGCCAGCAGTGAAGGAGGCAGCACCTACGAGCAGTACTTC. It yields the protein CASSEGGSTYEQYF. V usage is TRBV2 and J usage is TRBJ2-7; D ambiguous. The CDR3 length is 14 residues. V gave up 1 base and J gave up 2 bases, with 9 bases separating them. Per the germline V gene, CDR1 is SNHLY and CDR2 is FYNNEI.

The chain recombines TRBV5-4 with TRBJ1-1; D call uncertain. V was clipped by 5 bases and J by 3 bases, with 11 bases between them. CDR1 SGHNT and CDR2 YYREEE come from the germline V gene (reference sequence). CDR3 length equals 13 residues. The CDR3 here is CASRLTVHTEAFF. DNA for the CDR3: TGTGCCAGCAGACTTACAGTTCACACTGAAGCTTTCTTT.

The chain joins TRBV2 to TRBJ2-5; TRBD2 is a possible D gene (5 bases). V lost 6 bases to trimming and J lost 5 bases, with 13 bases between them. Germline CDR1 reads SNHLY; CDR2 reads FYNNEI. The CDR3 contains 13 residues. CDR3 DNA: TGTGCCAGCAGCTCTAGCCGTGAGGAGACCCAGTACTTC. It specifies CASSSSREETQYF.

The chain combines TRBV18 with TRBJ2-3; D perhaps matches TRBD1 (6 bases). The germline V gene encodes CDR1 KGHSH and CDR2 LQKENI. V lost 2 bases to trimming and J lost 4 bases, with 13 bases between them. The CDR3 totals 15 residues. CDR3 amino acids: CASSPTGTPPDTQYF. The DNA for the CDR3 is TGTGCCAGCTCACCAACCGGGACACCCCCAGATACGCAGTATTTT.

This chain links TRBV10-3 with TRBJ2-7; possibly TRBD2 for D (6 bases). The CDR3 sequence is 13 residues long. Germline V gene sequence: CDR1 ENHRY, CDR2 SYGVKD. The ends were cut back, 8 bases at V and 5 bases at J, with 16 bases in the middle. DNA for the CDR3: TGTGCCATCGGGGACTCCCGCCCCGACGAGCAGTACTTC. This translates into CAIGDSRPDEQYF.

The sample holds a few counts of this clone. The V call is TRBV4-3, the J call TRBJ1-1; the D is unclear. CDR3 length: 15 amino acids. Trimming took off 0 bases at V and 3 bases at J, with 11 bases between the two ends. CDR1 LGHNA and CDR2 YSLEER come from the germline V gene. The CDR3 here is CASSQERSFHTEAFF. CDR3 nucleotide sequence: TGCGCCAGCAGCCAAGAAAGGAGTTTTCACACTGAAGCTTTCTTT.

The chain employs TRBV28 and TRBJ1-4; 7 bases fit TRBD1. From germline, CDR1 is MDHEN and CDR2 SYDVKM. With 7 bases clipped from V and 8 bases from J, the junction kept 10 bases outside the gene matches. The CDR3 extends over 14 amino acids. The CDR3, as DNA: TGTGCCAGCACCTATGACAGGGTGGGCGAAAAACTGTTTTTT. Amino acids: CASTYDRVGEKLFF.

This chain links TRBV7-9 with TRBJ1-1; no reliable D call. V lost 8 bases and J 0 bases, leaving 13 bases between the germline ends. Germline CDR1 SEHNR, CDR2 FQNEAQ (reference sequence). The CDR3 totals 14 residues. CDR3 protein: CASPATAVNTEAFF. Here the CDR3 DNA reads TGTGCCAGCCCGGCTACAGCGGTGAACACTGAAGCTTTCTTT. Based on the CDR3 plus reference TRBV7-9 and TRBJ1-1, the full variable domain is DTGVSQNPRHKITKRGQNVTFRCDPISEHNRLYWYRQTLGQGPEFLTYFQNEAQLEKSRLLSDRFSAERPKGSFSTLEIQRTEQGDSAMYLCASPATAVNTEAFFGQGTRLTVV.